This T cell receptor (beta chain) was obtained from a study of blood T cell repertoires in COVID-19. Repertoires were generated with immunoSEQ multiplex PCR, while TCRdb's copy carries only in-frame clones and drops some. Of roughly 440,000 clones listed, approximately 89% were seen once; the top ten hold over 10%. This CDR3 has 13 amino acids. Trimming removed 3 bases at V and 10 bases at J, with 18 bases between. Germline assignment: CDR1 GTSNPN and CDR2 SVGIG (reference sequence). Sequenced sample: peripheral blood. This sequence originates from a woman between 50 and 59 years old with COVID-19, enrolled during active disease. V is TRBV30 and J is TRBJ1-2; a weak D match, TRBD1 (6 bases). CDR3 protein: CAWRTRAEGVYTF. CDR3 nucleotides: TGTGCCTGGAGGACCAGGGCAGAGGGGGTCTACACCTTC.